This T cell receptor (beta chain) came from a study of neoadjuvant anti-PD-1 for oral cavity cancer. Time point indicated: after neoadjuvant nivolumab, at surgical resection. Analysis of PBMCs was direct, with no culture step. Some clones are missing from TCRdb's copy, which holds only in-frame ones; the method was immunoSEQ multiplex PCR. Among about 12,000 clones listed, 60% to 85% were seen once. The length of the CDR3 is 15 residues. The germline gives CDR1 LGHNA, CDR2 YNFKEQ. Trimming cost V 0 bases and J 4 bases; bases outside gene matches: 0. This chain joins TRBV4-2 and TRBJ2-3; 11 bases fit TRBD2. The clonotype originates from a person between 40 and 79 years old with oral cavity squamous cell carcinoma. The source material was PBMCs, sampled after nivolumab (anti-PD-1) treatment. CDR3 nucleotide sequence: TGTGCCAGCAGCCAAGATAGCGGGGGGGCAGATACGCAGTATTTT. Its protein is CASSQDSGGADTQYF.